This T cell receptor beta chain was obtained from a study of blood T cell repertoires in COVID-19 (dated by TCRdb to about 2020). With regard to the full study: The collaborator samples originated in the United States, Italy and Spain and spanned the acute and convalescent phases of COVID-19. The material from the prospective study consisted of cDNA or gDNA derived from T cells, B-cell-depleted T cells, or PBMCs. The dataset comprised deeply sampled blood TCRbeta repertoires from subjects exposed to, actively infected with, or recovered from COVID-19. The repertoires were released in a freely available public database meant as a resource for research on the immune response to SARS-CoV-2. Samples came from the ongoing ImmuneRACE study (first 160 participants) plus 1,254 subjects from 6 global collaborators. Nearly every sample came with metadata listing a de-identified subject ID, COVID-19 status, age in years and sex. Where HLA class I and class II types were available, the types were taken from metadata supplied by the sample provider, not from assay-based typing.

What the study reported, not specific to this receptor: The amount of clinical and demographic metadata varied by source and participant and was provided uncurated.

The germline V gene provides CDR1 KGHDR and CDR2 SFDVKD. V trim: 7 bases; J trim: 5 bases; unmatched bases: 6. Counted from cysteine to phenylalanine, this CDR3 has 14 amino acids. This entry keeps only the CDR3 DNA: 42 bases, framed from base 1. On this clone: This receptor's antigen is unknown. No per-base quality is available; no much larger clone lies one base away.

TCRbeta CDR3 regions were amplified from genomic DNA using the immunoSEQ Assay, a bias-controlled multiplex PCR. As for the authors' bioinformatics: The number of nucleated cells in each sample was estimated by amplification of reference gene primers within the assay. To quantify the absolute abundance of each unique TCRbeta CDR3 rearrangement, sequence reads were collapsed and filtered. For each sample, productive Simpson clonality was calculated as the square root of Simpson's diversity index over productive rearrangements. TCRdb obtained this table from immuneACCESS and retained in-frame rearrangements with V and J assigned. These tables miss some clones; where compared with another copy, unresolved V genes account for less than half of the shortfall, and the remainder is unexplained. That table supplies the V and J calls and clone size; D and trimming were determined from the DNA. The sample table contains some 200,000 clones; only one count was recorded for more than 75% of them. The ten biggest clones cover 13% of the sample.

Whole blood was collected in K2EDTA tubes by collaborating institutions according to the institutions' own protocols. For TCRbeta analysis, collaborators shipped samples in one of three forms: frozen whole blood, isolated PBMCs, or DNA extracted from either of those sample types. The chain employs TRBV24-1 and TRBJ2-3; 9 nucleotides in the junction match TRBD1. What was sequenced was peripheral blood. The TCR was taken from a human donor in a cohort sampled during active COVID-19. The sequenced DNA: TGTGCCACCAGCACAGGGGGCGGGGGAGATACGCAGTATTTT. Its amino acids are CATSTGGGGDTQYF.